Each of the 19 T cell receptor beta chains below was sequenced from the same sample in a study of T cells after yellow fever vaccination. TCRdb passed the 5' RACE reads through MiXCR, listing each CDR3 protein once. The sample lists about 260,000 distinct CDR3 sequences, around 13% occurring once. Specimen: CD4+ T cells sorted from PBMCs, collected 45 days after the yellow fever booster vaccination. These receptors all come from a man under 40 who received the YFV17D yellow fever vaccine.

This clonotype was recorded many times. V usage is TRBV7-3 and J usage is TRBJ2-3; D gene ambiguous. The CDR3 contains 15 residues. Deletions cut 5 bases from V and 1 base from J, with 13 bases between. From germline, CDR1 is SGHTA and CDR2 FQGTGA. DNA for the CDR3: TGTGCCAGCAGCGCCTACCTCTTCGGCACAGATACGCAGTATTTT. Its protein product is CASSAYLFGTDTQYF.

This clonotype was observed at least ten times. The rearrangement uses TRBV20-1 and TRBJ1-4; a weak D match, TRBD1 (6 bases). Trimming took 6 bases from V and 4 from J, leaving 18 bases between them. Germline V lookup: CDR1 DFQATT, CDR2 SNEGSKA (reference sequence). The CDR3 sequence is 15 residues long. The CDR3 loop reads CSAAPHRVYNEKLFF. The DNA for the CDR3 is TGCAGTGCCGCCCCCCACAGGGTTTATAATGAAAAACTGTTTTTT.

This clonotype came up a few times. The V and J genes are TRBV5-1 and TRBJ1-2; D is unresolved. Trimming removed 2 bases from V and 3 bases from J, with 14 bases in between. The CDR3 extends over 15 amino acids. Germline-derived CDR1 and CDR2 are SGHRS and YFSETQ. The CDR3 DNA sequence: TGCGCCAGCAGCTTAGAACCGCGGTGGGACTATGGCTACACCTTC. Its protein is CASSLEPRWDYGYTF.

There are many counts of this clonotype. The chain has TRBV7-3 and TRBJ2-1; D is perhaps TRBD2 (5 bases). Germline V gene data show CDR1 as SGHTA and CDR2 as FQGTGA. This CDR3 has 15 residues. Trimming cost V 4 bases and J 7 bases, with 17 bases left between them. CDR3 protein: CASSSTTRERNEQFF. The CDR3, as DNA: TGTGCCAGCAGCTCTACAACGAGGGAGAGGAATGAGCAGTTCTTC.

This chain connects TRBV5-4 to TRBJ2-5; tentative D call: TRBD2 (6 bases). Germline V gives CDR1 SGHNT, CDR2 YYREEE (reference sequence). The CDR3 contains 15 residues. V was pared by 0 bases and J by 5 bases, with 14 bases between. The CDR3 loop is CASSLASEHSETQYF. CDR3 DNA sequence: TGTGCCAGCAGCTTGGCTAGCGAGCATTCTGAGACCCAGTACTTC.

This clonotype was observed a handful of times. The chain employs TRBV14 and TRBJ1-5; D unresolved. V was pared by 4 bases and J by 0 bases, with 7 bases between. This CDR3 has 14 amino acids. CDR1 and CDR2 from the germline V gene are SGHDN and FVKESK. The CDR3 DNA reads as TGTGCCAGCAGCCTCGGGGTTAGCAATCAGCCCCAGCATTTT. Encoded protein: CASSLGVSNQPQHF.

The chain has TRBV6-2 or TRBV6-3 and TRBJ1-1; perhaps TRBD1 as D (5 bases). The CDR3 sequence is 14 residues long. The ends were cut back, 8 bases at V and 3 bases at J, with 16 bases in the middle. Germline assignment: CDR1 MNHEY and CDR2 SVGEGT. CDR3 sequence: CASLLTGSDTEAFF. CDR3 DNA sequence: TGTGCCAGCCTCCTAACAGGTTCAGACACTGAAGCTTTCTTT.

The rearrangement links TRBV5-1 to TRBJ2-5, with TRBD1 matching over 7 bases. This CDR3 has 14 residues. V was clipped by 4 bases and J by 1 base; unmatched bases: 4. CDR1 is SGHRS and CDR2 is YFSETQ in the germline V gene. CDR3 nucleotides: TGCGCCAGCAGCGTGACAGGGATCCAAGAGACCCAGTACTTC. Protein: CASSVTGIQETQYF.

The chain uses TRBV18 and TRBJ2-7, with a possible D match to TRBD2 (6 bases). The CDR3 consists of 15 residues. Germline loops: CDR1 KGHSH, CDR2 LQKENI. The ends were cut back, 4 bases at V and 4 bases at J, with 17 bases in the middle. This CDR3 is CASSLPPGVKYEQYF. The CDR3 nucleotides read TGTGCCAGCTCACTCCCCCCGGGAGTCAAGTACGAGCAGTACTTC.

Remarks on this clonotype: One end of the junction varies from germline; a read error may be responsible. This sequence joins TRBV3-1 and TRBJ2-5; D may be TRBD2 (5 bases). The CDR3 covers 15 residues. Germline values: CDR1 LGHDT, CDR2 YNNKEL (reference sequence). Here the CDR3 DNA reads TGTGCCACCAGCCAACTTCCGGGATTGGGAGAGACCCAGTACTTC. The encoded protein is CATSQLPGLGETQYF.

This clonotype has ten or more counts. The CDR3 nucleotides read TGTGCCAGCAGCTTAAACTACAATGAGCAGTTCTTC. Protein sequence: CASSLNYNEQFF. The V gene is TRBV7-9, the J gene TRBJ2-1, with D hard to call. Trimming took off 2 bases at V and 3 bases at J, with 2 bases between the two ends. CDR3 length: 12 amino acids. From germline, CDR1 is SEHNR and CDR2 FQNEAQ (reference sequence).

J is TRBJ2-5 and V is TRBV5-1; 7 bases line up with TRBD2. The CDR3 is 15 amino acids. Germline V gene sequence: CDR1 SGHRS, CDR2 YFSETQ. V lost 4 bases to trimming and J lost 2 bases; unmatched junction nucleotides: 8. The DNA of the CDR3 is TGCGCCAGCAGCGCCCGGGGGGACCCTCAAGAGACCCAGTACTTC. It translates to CASSARGDPQETQYF.

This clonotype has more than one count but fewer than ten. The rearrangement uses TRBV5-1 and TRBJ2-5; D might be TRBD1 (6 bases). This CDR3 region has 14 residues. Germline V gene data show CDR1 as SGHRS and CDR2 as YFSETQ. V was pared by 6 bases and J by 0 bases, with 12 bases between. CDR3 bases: TGCGCCAGCACCCCTGGGACAAACCAAGAGACCCAGTACTTC. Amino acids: CASTPGTNQETQYF. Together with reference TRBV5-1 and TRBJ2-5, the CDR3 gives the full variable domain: KAGVTQTPRYLIKTRGQQVTLSCSPISGHRSVSWYQQTPGQGLQFLFEYFSETQRNKGNFPGRFSGRQFSNSRSEMNVSTLELGDSALYLCASTPGTNQETQYFGPGTRLLVL.

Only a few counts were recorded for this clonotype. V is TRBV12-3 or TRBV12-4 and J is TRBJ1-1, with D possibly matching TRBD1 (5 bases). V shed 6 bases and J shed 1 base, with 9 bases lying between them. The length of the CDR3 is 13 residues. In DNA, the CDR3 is TGTGCCAGCAGCTCCGGGGCGAACACTGAAGCTTTCTTT. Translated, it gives CASSSGANTEAFF.

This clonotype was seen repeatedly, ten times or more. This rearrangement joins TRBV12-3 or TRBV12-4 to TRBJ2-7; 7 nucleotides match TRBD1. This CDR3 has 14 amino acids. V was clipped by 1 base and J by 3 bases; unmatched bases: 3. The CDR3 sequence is CASSLGGQHYEQYF. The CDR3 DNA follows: TGTGCCAGCAGTTTAGGGGGACAGCACTACGAGCAGTACTTC.

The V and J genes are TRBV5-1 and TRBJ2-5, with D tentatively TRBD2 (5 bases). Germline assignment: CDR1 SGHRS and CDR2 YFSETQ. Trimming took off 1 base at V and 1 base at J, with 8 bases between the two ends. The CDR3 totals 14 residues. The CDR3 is CASSLRRAQETQYF. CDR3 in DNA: TGCGCCAGCAGCTTGCGGCGGGCCCAAGAGACCCAGTACTTC.

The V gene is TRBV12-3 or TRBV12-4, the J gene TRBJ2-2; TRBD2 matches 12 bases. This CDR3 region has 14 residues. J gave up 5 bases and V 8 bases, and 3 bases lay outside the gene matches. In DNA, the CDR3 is TGTGCCAGCGCGACTAGCGGGAGAACCGGGGAGCTGTTTTTT. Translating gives CASATSGRTGELFF.

The CDR3 sequence is CSARGQYTGELFF. CDR3 in DNA: TGCAGTGCTAGAGGACAGTACACCGGGGAGCTGTTTTTT. The rearrangement uses TRBV20-1 and TRBJ2-2, with D possibly being TRBD1 (5 bases). The CDR3 is 13 amino acids. The V gene's germline CDR1 is DFQATT and CDR2 SNEGSKA (reference sequence). Trimming removed 1 base from V and 3 bases from J, with 6 bases in between.

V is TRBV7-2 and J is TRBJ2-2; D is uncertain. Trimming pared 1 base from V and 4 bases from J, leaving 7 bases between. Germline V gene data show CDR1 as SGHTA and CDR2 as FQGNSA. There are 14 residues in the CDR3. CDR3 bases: TGTGCCAGCAGCTTAGATTATTCCACCGGGGAGCTGTTTTTT. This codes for CASSLDYSTGELFF.